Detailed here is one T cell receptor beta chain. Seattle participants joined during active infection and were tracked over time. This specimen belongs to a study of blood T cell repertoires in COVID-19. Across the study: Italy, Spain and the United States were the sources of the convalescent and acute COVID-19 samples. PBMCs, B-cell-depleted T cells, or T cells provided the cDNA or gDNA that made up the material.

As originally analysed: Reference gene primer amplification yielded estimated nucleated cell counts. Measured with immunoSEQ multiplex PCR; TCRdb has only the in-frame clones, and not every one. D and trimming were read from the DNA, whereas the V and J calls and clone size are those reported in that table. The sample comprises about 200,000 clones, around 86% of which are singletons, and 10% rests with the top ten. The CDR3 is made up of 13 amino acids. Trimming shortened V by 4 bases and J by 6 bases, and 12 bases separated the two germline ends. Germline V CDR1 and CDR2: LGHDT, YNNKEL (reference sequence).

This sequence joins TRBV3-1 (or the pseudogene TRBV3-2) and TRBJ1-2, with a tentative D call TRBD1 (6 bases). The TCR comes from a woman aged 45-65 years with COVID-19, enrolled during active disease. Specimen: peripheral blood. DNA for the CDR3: TGTGCCAGCAGCCTACAGGGTTCTGATGGCTACACCTTC. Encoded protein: CASSLQGSDGYTF.